Each of the 6 T cell receptor beta chains below was sequenced from the same sample in a study of blood T cells in healthy people across ages. A second PCR, run for roughly 7 to 11 cycles, used a sample-barcoded 5' primer plus a J-beta primer mix. TCRdb redid the calling of the 5' RACE reads with MiXCR, one entry per CDR3 protein. This sample has 1.4 million to 1.5 million distinct CDR3 sequences, with roughly 40% found just once. Sequencing input: blood. The receptors originated from a woman aged 18-29 years in good health.

This clonotype was detected only a few times. V usage is TRBV2 and J usage is TRBJ2-5, with TRBD2 as a possible D gene (5 bases). The CDR3 runs to 17 residues. V lost 0 bases to trimming and J lost 2 bases, with 16 bases between them. The germline CDR1 and CDR2 sequences are SNHLY and FYNNEI. The CDR3 here is CASSEALRGTLQETQYF. The CDR3 region has the DNA TGTGCCAGCAGTGAAGCGCTTCGGGGAACCTTACAAGAGACCCAGTACTTC.

This clonotype came up a few times. The chain has TRBV29-1 and TRBJ2-7, with 8 bases lining up with TRBD2. The CDR3 consists of 15 residues. Trimming at V came to 0 bases and at J to 3 bases, leaving 7 bases not matched to a gene. Germline-derived CDR1 and CDR2 are SQVTM and ANQGSEA. CDR3 residues: CSVEDPSAGDYEQYF. The DNA for the CDR3 is TGCAGCGTTGAAGACCCCTCAGCGGGGGACTACGAGCAGTACTTC.

This clonotype was observed a few times. The chain employs TRBV3-1 and TRBJ1-4; D gene uncertain. Per germline, CDR1 LGHDT and CDR2 YNNKEL (reference sequence). The germline V and J ends were trimmed by 6 bases and 8 bases, with 16 bases remaining between them. This CDR3 is built from 14 residues. The CDR3 nucleotides are TGTGCCAGCAGTAACAGCTACTCGGGCGAAAAACTGTTTTTT. It specifies CASSNSYSGEKLFF.

This clonotype has more than one count but fewer than ten. CDR3 sequence reads: CASSLDPGLVQYF. The CDR3 DNA reads as TGTGCCAGCAGCTTAGATCCCGGACTAGTCCAGTACTTC. The chain couples TRBV11-2 to TRBJ2-7; 7 bases fit TRBD2. This CDR3 region has 13 residues. The junction had 6 bases not matched to a gene; V was cut back by 0 bases and J by 10 bases. The germline V gene has CDR1 SGHAT and CDR2 FQNNGV.

This clonotype has a handful of counts. The chain combines TRBV6-5 with TRBJ2-7; D may be TRBD2 (5 bases). Germline V lookup: CDR1 MNHEY, CDR2 SVGAGI. The germline V and J ends were trimmed by 0 bases and 3 bases, with 9 bases remaining between them. The CDR3 is made up of 14 amino acids. In nucleotides, the CDR3 is TGTGCCAGCAGTTACTCGAGCGGCGGCTACGAGCAGTACTTC. Its translation is CASSYSSGGYEQYF.

This chain joins TRBV27 and TRBJ2-5; a weak D match, TRBD2 (5 bases). The CDR3 length is 15 residues. Germline V CDR1 and CDR2: MNHEY, SMNVEV (reference sequence). V was pared by 4 bases and J by 2 bases, with 14 bases between. The CDR3 DNA reads TGTGCCAGCAGTTCCTACGGACTTTCTCAAGAGACCCAGTACTTC. Protein: CASSSYGLSQETQYF.